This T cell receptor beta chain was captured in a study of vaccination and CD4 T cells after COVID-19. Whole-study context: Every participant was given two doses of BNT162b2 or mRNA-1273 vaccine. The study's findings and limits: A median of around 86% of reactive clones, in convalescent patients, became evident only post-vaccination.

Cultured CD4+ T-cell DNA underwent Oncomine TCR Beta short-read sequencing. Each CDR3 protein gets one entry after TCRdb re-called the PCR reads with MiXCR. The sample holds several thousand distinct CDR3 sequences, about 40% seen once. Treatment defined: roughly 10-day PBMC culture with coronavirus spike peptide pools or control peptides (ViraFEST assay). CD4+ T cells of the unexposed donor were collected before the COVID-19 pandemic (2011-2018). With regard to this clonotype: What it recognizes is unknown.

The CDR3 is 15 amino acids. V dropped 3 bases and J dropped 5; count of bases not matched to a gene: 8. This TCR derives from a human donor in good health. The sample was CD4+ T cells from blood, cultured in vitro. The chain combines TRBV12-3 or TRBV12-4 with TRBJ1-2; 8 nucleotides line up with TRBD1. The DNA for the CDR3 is TGTGCCAGCAGTTTCCCCGGCCAGGGGGCTTATGGCTACACCTTC. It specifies CASSFPGQGAYGYTF.